This T cell receptor beta chain was identified in a study of OX40 agonist ivuxolimab in advanced cancers. Study-level information: Previous treatment with anti-PD-1, anti-PD-L1 or anti-CTLA-4 therapy was allowed; about 37% had received some. Whole-study results and caveats: At 0.1 to 3.0 mg/kg, CD4+ and CD8+ blood T cells expanded clonally by week 6. Some nonresponders also had low normalized T-cell clonal expansion.

From germline, CDR1 is LGHNA and CDR2 YSLEER. CDR3 length equals 11 residues. The ends were cut back, 5 bases at V and 6 bases at J, with 6 bases in the middle. As for this clone: Its antigen is still unknown.

Autoimmune disease history or systemic immunosuppression disqualified patients. Using immunoSEQ multiplex PCR, the repertoire was profiled, and TCRdb retains in-frame clones only, with some absent. The sample yields 90,000 or so clones, roughly 89% seen once. The sequences come from CD4+ or CD8+ T cells sorted from blood, collected in a trial of the OX40 agonist ivuxolimab. The source of this sequence is an adult with an advanced solid tumor such as melanoma, head and neck, liver or kidney cancer. J is TRBJ2-3 and V is TRBV4-3; D not certain. The CDR3 sequence is CASSTGDTQYF. The CDR3 DNA is TGCGCCAGCAGCACCGGCGATACGCAGTATTTT.